The 5 T cell receptor beta chains below come from one sample, sequenced in a study of cytomegalovirus exposure and HLA in healthy donors. A multiplex PCR was run with 60 Vbeta primers and 13 Jbeta primers. Assay: immunoSEQ multiplex PCR; the TCRdb copy retains only in-frame clones and omits some. The data show 150,000 to 180,000 clones, around 74% seen once. Sequencing was performed on PBMCs. These receptors came from a man between 18 and 35 years old in good health and CMV-seronegative.

V usage is TRBV7-9 and J usage is TRBJ1-6; D is perhaps TRBD1 (5 bases). The CDR3 extends over 15 amino acids. From germline, CDR1 is SEHNR and CDR2 FQNEAQ (reference sequence). Between the trimmed V and J ends, which lost 8 bases and 2 bases, there was a span of 13 bases. CDR3 nucleotides: TGTGCCAGCGGACAAACAAGGGCCTATAATTCACCCCTCCACTTT. The encoded protein is CASGQTRAYNSPLHF.

This clone turned up a few times. The chain is built from TRBV19 and TRBJ1-5; 7 bases line up with TRBD1. The length of the CDR3 is 15 residues. With V trimmed by 10 bases and J by 1 base, 10 bases remained unmatched. Germline CDR1 and CDR2: LNHDA and SQIVND (reference sequence). The CDR3 here is CATQGGMGSNQPQHF. In DNA, the CDR3 is TGTGCCACCCAAGGGGGCATGGGGAGCAATCAGCCCCAGCATTTT.

The count of this clone is one. The gene calls are TRBV27 and TRBJ2-2; 13 nucleotides agree with TRBD2. Germline V gene lookup returns CDR1 MNHEY and CDR2 SMNVEV (reference sequence). The CDR3 loop spans 17 amino acids. The V segment lost 5 bases and the J segment 5 bases; nucleotides outside the gene matches: 8. The CDR3 spells CASSPILLAGGTGELFF. The CDR3 nucleotides read TGTGCCAGCAGTCCCATTTTACTAGCGGGGGGGACCGGGGAGCTGTTTTTT.

A single count supports this clone. The chain is built from TRBV5-6 and TRBJ2-6, with TRBD1 matching 10 bases. Trimming took 7 bases from V and 1 from J; bases not matched to a gene: 8. The CDR3 runs 17 residues. Germline V gene data show CDR1 as SGHDT and CDR2 as YYEEEE. The CDR3 DNA is TGTGCCAGCTTGGGGACAGGGGCATGGTCTGGGGCCAACGTCCTGACTTTC. Its protein is CASLGTGAWSGANVLTF.

CDR3 DNA: TGTGCCAGCAGCCAAGATGGCGGGGGGGTAGAGACCCAGTACTTC. Amino acid sequence: CASSQDGGGVETQYF. The chain is built from TRBV4-2 and TRBJ2-5; TRBD2 agrees at 9 bases. Germline V gene sequence: CDR1 LGHNA, CDR2 YNFKEQ. Trimming took 0 bases from V and 4 from J; bases not matched to a gene: 3. The CDR3 consists of 15 residues.